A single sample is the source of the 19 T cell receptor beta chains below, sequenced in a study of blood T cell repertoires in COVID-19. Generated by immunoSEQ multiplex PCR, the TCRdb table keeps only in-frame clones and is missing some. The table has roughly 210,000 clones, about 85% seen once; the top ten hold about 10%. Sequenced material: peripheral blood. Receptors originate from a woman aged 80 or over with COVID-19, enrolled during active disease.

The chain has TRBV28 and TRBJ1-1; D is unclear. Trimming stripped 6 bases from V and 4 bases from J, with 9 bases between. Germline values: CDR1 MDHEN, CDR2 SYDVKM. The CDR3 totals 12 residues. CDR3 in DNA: TGTGCCAGCAGCCAGCGGGGCACTGAAGCTTTCTTT. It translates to CASSQRGTEAFF.

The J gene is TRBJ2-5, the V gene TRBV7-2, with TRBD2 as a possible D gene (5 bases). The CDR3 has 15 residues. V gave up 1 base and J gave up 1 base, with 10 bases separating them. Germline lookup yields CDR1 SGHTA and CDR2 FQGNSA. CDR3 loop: CASSLGAGLQETQYF. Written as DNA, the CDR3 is TGTGCCAGCAGCTTAGGGGCGGGCCTCCAAGAGACCCAGTACTTC.

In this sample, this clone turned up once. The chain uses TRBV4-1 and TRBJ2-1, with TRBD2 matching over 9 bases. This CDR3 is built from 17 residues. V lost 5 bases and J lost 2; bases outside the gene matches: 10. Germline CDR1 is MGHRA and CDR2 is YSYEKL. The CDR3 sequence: CASSRAASGETYNEQFF. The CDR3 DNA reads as TGCGCCAGCAGCAGGGCCGCTAGCGGGGAGACCTACAATGAGCAGTTCTTC.

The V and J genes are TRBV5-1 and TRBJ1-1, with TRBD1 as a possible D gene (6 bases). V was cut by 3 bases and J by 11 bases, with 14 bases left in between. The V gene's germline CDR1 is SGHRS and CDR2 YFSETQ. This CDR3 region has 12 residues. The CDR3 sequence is CASSSGQTAAFF. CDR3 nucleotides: TGCGCCAGCAGCTCCGGACAGACGGCCGCTTTCTTT.

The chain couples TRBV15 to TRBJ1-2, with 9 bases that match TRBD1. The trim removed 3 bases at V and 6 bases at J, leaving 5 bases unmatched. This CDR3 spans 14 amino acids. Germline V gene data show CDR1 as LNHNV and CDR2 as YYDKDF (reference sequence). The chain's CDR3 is CATSRGDREDGYTF. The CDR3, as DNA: TGTGCCACCAGCAGGGGGGACAGGGAGGATGGCTACACCTTC.

CDR3 coding DNA: TGTGCCAGCAGTTATACAGGGATAAGAGAGACCCAGTACTTC. Translating gives CASSYTGIRETQYF. The rearrangement joins TRBV6-5 to TRBJ2-5, with D possibly matching TRBD1 (6 bases). V lost 3 bases and J 4 bases, leaving 12 bases between the germline ends. Per germline, CDR1 MNHEY and CDR2 SVGAGI. The CDR3 is made up of 14 amino acids.

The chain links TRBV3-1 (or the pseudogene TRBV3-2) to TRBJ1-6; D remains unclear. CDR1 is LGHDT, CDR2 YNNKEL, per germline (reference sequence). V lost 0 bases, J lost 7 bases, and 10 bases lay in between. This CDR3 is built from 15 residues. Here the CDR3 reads CASSQDLVVNSPLHF. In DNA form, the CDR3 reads TGTGCCAGCAGCCAAGATCTAGTGGTGAATTCACCCCTCCACTTT.

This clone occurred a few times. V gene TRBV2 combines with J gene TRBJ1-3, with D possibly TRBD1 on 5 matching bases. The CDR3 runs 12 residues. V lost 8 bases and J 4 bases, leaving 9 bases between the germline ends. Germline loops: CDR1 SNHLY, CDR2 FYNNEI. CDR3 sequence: CASQGGGNTIYF. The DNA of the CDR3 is TGTGCCAGCCAGGGTGGGGGAAACACCATATATTTT.

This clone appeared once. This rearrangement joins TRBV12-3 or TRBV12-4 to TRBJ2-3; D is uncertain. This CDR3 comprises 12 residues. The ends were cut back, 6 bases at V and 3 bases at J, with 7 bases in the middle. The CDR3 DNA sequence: TGTGCCAGCAGCCCGCAGACAGATACGCAGTATTTT. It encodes CASSPQTDTQYF.

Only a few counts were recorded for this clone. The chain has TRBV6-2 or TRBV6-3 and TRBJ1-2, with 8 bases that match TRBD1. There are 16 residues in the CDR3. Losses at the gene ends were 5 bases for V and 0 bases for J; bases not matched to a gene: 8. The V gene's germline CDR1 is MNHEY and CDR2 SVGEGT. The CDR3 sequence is CASSPLDRGANYGYTF. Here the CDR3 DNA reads TGTGCCAGCAGTCCCCTCGACAGGGGCGCTAACTATGGCTACACCTTC.

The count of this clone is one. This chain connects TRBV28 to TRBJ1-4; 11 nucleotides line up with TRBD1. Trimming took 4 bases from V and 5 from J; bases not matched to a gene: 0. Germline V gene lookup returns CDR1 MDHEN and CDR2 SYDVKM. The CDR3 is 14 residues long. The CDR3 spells CASSWDRGNEKLFF. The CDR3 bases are TGTGCCAGCAGTTGGGACAGGGGGAATGAAAAACTGTTTTTT.

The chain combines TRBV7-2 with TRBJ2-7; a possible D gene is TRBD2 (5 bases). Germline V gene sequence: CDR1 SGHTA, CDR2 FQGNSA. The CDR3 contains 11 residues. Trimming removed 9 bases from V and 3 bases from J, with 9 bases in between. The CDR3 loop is CARQGLYEQYV. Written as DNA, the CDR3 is TGTGCCAGACAAGGACTCTACGAGCAGTACGTC.

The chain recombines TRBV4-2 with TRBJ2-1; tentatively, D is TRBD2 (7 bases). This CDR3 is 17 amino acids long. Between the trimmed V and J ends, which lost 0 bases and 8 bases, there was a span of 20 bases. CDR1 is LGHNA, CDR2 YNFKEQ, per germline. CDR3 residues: CASSQEGGGGRGDEQFF. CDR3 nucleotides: TGTGCCAGCAGCCAAGAAGGAGGCGGGGGCCGGGGGGATGAGCAGTTCTTC.

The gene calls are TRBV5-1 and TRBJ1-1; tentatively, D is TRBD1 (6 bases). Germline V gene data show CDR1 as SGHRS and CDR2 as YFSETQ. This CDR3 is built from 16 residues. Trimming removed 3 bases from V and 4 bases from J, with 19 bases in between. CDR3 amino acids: CASSSGQYPESTEAFF. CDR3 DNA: TGCGCCAGCAGCTCCGGACAGTACCCCGAGAGCACTGAAGCTTTCTTT.

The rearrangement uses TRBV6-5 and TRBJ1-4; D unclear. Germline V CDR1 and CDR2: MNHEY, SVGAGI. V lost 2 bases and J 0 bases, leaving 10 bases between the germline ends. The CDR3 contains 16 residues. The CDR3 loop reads CASSYGRGATNEKLFF. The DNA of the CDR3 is TGTGCCAGCAGTTACGGGCGGGGAGCAACTAATGAAAAACTGTTTTTT.

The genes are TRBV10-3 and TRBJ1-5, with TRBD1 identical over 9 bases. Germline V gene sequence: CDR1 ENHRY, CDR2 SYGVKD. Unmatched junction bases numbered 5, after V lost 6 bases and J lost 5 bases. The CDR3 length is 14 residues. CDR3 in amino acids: CAISRDRADQPQHF. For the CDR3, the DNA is TGTGCCATCAGCAGGGACAGGGCGGATCAGCCCCAGCATTTT.

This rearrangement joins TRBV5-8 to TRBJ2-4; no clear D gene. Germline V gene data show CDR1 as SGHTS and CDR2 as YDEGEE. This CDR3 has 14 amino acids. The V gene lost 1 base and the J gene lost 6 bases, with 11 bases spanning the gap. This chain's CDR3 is CASSLHWPGNIQYF. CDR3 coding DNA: TGTGCCAGCAGCTTGCACTGGCCGGGAAACATTCAGTACTTC.

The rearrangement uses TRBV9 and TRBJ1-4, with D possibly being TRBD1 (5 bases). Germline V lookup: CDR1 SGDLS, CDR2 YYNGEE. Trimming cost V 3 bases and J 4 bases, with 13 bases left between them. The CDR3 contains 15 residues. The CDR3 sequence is CASSEFDSYNEKLFF. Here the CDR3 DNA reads TGTGCCAGCAGCGAGTTTGACAGCTATAATGAAAAACTGTTTTTT. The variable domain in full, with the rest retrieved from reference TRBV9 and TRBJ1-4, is DSGVTQTPKHLITATGQRVTLRCSPRSGDLSVYWYQQSLDQGLQFLIQYYNGEERAKGNILERFSAQQFPDLHSELNLSSLELGDSALYFCASSEFDSYNEKLFFGSGTQLSVL.

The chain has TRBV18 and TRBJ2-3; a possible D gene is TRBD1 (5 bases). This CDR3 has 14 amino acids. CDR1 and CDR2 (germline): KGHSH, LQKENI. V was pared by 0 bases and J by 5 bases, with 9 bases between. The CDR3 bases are TGTGCCAGCTCACCACCGGCAGGGAAAGATACGCAGTATTTT. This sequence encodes CASSPPAGKDTQYF. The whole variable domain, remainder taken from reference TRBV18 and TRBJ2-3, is NAGVMQNPRHLVRRRGQEARLRCSPMKGHSHVYWYRQLPEEGLKFMVYLQKENIIDESGMPKERFSAEFPKEGPSILRIQQVVRGDSAAYFCASSPPAGKDTQYFGPGTRLTVL.